This T cell receptor beta chain was observed in a study of T cell repertoires in cytomegalovirus infection (dated by TCRdb to the late 2010s). Study-wide context: Donor HLA type was relevant to the analysis, because carriage of CMV infection together with the matching HLA type was indicated by public TCR beta signatures. General conclusions and limits of the study: Carriers of CMV infection plus the relevant HLA type were discriminated by the cumulative frequency of public TCR beta family members in the study cohort and in an independent approximately 400-donor cohort. The ex vivo response was dominated by HLA-C-restricted CMV-specific TCR beta clonotypes, which also provided the single most frequent clonotype in two of eight donors.

TCRdb lists the instrument as Illumina HiSeq 1500. In TCRdb, the public reads were trimmed at Q25 with fastp and aligned with MiXCR, with productive beta chains retained. When rows share a CDR3 protein, they turn into one entry using the most common DNA and genes. This sample lists about 530,000 distinct CDR3 sequences; about a quarter were detected once. Roughly an eighth of the sample is in the top ten clones. CDR1 SEHNR and CDR2 FQNEAQ are derived from the germline V gene (reference sequence). The CDR3 has 16 amino acids, counting the end cysteine and phenylalanine. The kept DNA is CDR3 alone, 48 bases in frame from the first base. The junction shows trimming of 6 bases on V and 2 bases on J, and the gene matches do not reach 9 bases of it. About this clonotype itself: Its recognized antigen is unknown. Per-base quality was not reported, and no clone a single base away is much larger than it.

Specimen: PBMCs. The V and J genes are TRBV7-9 and TRBJ2-1; a stretch of 8 junction bases matches TRBD1. The clonotype comes from a human donor in good health (CMV status not recorded). Some clones in this sample may be carry-over from other donors' samples. In nucleotide form, the sequence is TGTGCCAGCAGACCCGGACAGGGCCCGACCTACAATGAGCAGTTCTTC. The translation is CASRPGQGPTYNEQFF.